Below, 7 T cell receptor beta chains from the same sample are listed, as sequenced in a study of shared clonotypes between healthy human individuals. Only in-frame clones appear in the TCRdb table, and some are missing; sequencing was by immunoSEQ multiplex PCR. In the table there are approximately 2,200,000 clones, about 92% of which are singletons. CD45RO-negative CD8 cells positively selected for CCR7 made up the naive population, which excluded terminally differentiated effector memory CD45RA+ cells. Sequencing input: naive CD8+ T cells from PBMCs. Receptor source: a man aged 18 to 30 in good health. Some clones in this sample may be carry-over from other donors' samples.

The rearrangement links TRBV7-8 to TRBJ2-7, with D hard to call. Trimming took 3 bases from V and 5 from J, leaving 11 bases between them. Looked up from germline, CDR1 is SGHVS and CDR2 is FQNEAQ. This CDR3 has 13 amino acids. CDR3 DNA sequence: TGTGCCAGCAGCTTCCGGTCTGTCGACGAGCAGTACTTC. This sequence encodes CASSFRSVDEQYF.

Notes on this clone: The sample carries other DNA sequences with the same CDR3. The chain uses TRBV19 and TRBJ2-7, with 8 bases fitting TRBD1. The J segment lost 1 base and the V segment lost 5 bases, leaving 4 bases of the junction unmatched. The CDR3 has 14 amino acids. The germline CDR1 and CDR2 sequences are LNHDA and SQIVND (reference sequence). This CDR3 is CASSLQGGSYEQYF. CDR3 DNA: TGTGCCAGTAGTCTACAGGGGGGATCCTACGAGCAGTACTTC. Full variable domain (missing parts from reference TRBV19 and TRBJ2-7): DGGITQSPKYLFRKEGQNVTLSCEQNLNHDAMYWYRQDPGQGLRLIYYSQIVNDFQKGDIAEGYSVSREKKESFPLTVTSAQKNPTAFYLCASSLQGGSYEQYFGPGTRLTVT.

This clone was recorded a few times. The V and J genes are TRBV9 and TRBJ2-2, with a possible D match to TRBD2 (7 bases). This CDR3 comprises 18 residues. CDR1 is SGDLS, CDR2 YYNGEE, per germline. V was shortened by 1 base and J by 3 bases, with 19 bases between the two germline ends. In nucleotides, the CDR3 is TGTGCCAGCAGCGTACCGAGGGGGGGAGGGCCACACACCGGGGAGCTGTTTTTT. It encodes CASSVPRGGGPHTGELFF. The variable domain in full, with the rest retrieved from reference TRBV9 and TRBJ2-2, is DSGVTQTPKHLITATGQRVTLRCSPRSGDLSVYWYQQSLDQGLQFLIQYYNGEERAKGNILERFSAQQFPDLHSELNLSSLELGDSALYFCASSVPRGGGPHTGELFFGEGSRLTVL.

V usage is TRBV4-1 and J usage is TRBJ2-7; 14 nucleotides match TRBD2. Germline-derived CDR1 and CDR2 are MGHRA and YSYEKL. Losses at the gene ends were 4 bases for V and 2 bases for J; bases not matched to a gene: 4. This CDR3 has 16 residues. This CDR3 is CASSRKTSGRAYEQYF. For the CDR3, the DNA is TGCGCCAGCAGCCGCAAGACTAGCGGGAGGGCCTACGAGCAGTACTTC.

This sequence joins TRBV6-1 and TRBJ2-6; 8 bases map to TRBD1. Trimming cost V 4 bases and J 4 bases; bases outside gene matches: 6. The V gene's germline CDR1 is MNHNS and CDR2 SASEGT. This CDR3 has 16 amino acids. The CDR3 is CASSGQGLKGANVLTF. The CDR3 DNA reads TGTGCCAGCAGTGGACAGGGGTTGAAAGGGGCCAACGTCCTGACTTTC.

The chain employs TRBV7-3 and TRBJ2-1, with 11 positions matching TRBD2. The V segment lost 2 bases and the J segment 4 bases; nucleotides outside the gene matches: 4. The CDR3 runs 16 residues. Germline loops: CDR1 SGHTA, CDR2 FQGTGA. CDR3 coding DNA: TGTGCCAGCAGCTTAGACCCTAGCGGGGGGTACAATGAGCAGTTCTTC. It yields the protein CASSLDPSGGYNEQFF.

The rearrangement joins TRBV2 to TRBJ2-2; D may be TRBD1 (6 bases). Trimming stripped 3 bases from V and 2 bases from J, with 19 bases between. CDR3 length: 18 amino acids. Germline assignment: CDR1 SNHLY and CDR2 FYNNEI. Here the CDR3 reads CASSEVLWGTTNTGELFF. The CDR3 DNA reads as TGTGCCAGCAGTGAGGTCTTATGGGGGACAACAAACACCGGGGAGCTGTTTTTT.